The 10 T cell receptor beta chains reported below all come from one sample, sequenced in a study of shared clonotypes between healthy human individuals. Libraries were prepared by immunoSEQ multiplex PCR; TCRdb keeps only in-frame clonotypes and omits some of them. The sample holds around 1.1 million clones, approximately 80% seen once. The sample comprised memory CD4+ T cells from PBMCs. Subset here: CD45RA-negative fraction. The receptors were gathered from a man between 18 and 29 years old in good health. Some clones in this sample may be carry-over from other donors' samples.

The rearrangement uses TRBV2 and TRBJ1-5; TRBD1 might be the D (5 bases). The germline V and J ends were trimmed by 7 bases and 4 bases, with 20 bases remaining between them. CDR3 size: 16 residues. The germline gives CDR1 SNHLY, CDR2 FYNNEI. The CDR3: CASNQNGAALNQPQHF. For the CDR3, the DNA is TGTGCCAGCAACCAGAATGGGGCAGCTCTTAATCAGCCCCAGCATTTT.

The V call is TRBV5-6, the J call TRBJ2-2; 8 bases map to TRBD2. This CDR3 has 16 amino acids. The V segment lost 10 bases and the J segment 6 bases; nucleotides outside the gene matches: 17. Germline loops: CDR1 SGHDT, CDR2 YYEEEE. The CDR3 DNA sequence: TGTGCCCGCACCTTGAGCGGGAGAGGGGGGTCCGGGGAGCTGTTTTTT. Its translation: CARTLSGRGGSGELFF.

This chain connects TRBV2 to TRBJ1-5; 7 bases align to TRBD1. The germline gives CDR1 SNHLY, CDR2 FYNNEI. J lost 2 bases, V lost 6 bases, and 4 bases had no gene match. This CDR3 has 14 amino acids. CDR3 sequence reads: CASRPDRGNQPQHF. In DNA form, the CDR3 reads TGTGCCAGCAGACCCGACAGGGGCAATCAGCCCCAGCATTTT. Based on the CDR3 plus reference TRBV2 and TRBJ1-5, the full variable domain is EPEVTQTPSHQVTQMGQEVILRCVPISNHLYFYWYRQILGQKVEFLVSFYNNEISEKSEIFDDQFSVERPDGSNFTLKIRSTKLEDSAMYFCASRPDRGNQPQHFGDGTRLSIL.

The chain employs TRBV7-3 and TRBJ2-3; D is possibly TRBD2 (6 bases). The germline V gene has CDR1 SGHTA and CDR2 FQGTGA. Trimming left V 2 bases short and J 0 bases short, with 12 bases between. This CDR3 has 16 amino acids. The CDR3 region is CASSLGGLPSTDTQYF. The CDR3 nucleotides read TGTGCCAGCAGCTTAGGGGGACTGCCTAGCACAGATACGCAGTATTTT.

This clone occurred once. This rearrangement joins TRBV27 to TRBJ2-7; either TRBD1 or TRBD2 may fit D (5 bases each). The CDR3 spans 14 residues. V lost 4 bases and J 0 bases, leaving 10 bases between the germline ends. Germline CDR1 reads MNHEY; CDR2 reads SMNVEV (reference sequence). The CDR3, as DNA: TGTGCCAGCAGTTACGGGGACGCCTCCTACGAGCAGTACTTC. Translating gives CASSYGDASYEQYF.

The genes are TRBV11-2 and TRBJ2-5; D might be TRBD1 (6 bases). Between the trimmed V and J ends, which lost 5 bases and 1 base, there was a span of 14 bases. The germline V gene encodes CDR1 SGHAT and CDR2 FQNNGV. CDR3 size: 15 residues. The DNA of the CDR3 is TGTGCCAGCAGCCTAACCGGGACACCCCAAGAGACCCAGTACTTC. Amino acid sequence: CASSLTGTPQETQYF.

The rearrangement joins TRBV2 to TRBJ1-1; D might be TRBD1 (6 bases). The V and J ends lost 6 bases and 4 bases respectively, with 15 bases between them. The germline V gene has CDR1 SNHLY and CDR2 FYNNEI. The CDR3 totals 14 residues. CDR3 residues: CASRETGGATEAFF. CDR3 nucleotide sequence: TGTGCCAGCAGGGAGACAGGCGGGGCCACTGAAGCTTTCTTT.

The chain links TRBV10-2 to TRBJ1-1, with 7 positions matching TRBD1. J gave up 0 bases and V 3 bases, and 4 bases lay outside the gene matches. The CDR3 length is 15 residues. Germline V gives CDR1 WSHSY, CDR2 SAAADI. This CDR3 reads CASSEWQGVNTEAFF. DNA of the CDR3: TGCGCCAGCAGTGAATGGCAGGGGGTGAACACTGAAGCTTTCTTT.

In this sample, this clone turned up a few times. A much larger clone sits a single nucleotide away, making a read error possible. The genes are TRBV7-3 and TRBJ1-1; possible D gene TRBD1, 5 bases. The CDR3 spans 13 residues. Germline-derived CDR1 and CDR2 are SGHTA and FQGTGA. The V end lost 6 bases, the J end lost 1 base, and 9 bases lay between the germline ends. CDR3 nucleotides: TGTGCCAGCAGGCGACAGCGGAACACTGAAGCTTTCTTT. It specifies CASRRQRNTEAFF.

This clone was seen more than once but under ten times. The chain joins TRBV19 to TRBJ1-2; tentative D call: TRBD1 (5 bases). The CDR3 consists of 14 residues. V lost 6 bases to trimming and J lost 2 bases, with 13 bases between them. Germline V gene lookup returns CDR1 LNHDA and CDR2 SQIVND (reference sequence). As DNA, the CDR3 is TGTGCCAGTAGATGGGGGGGTGTCAACTATGGCTACACCTTC. Its protein product is CASRWGGVNYGYTF.